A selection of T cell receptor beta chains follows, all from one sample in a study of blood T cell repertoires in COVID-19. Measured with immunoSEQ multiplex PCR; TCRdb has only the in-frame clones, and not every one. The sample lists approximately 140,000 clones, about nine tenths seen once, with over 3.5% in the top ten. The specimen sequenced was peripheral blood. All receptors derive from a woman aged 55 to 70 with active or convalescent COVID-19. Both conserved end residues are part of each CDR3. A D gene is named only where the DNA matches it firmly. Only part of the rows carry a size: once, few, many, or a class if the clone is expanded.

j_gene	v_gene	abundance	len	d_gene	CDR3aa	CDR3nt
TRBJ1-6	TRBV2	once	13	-	CASYTNRDSPLHF	TGTGCCAGTTACACTAACAGGGACTCACCCCTCCACTTT
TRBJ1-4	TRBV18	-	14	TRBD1	CASSQGATNEKLFF	TGTGCCAGCTCCCAGGGGGCAACTAATGAAAAACTGTTTTTT
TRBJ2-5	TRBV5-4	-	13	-	CASSLLQQETQYF	TGTGCCAGCAGCTTGTTACAGCAAGAGACCCAGTACTTC
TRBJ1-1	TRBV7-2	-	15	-	CASSLARQMNTEAFF	TGTGCCAGCAGCTTAGCCCGACAGATGAACACTGAAGCTTTCTTT
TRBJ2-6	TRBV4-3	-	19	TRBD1	CASSQDRAGGRTGANVLTF	TGCGCCAGCAGCCAAGATCGGGCAGGGGGCAGGACTGGGGCCAACGTCCTGACTTTC
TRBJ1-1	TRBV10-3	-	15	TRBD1	CAAAETGASNTEAFF	TGTGCCGCCGCGGAGACAGGGGCTTCGAACACTGAAGCTTTCTTT
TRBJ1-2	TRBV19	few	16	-	CASSISEGRPNPRYTF	TGTGCCAGTAGTATATCGGAGGGACGGCCGAACCCACGCTACACCTTC
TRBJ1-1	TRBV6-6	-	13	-	CASIRFEGTEAFF	TGTGCCAGCATACGGTTTGAGGGCACTGAAGCTTTCTTT
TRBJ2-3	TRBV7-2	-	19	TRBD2	CASSLGSAGGPYGTDTQYF	TGTGCCAGCAGCTTAGGTTCGGCGGGGGGGCCATACGGGACAGATACGCAGTATTTT
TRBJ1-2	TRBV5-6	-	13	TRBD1	CASSMGQGEGYTF	TGTGCCAGCAGCATGGGACAGGGGGAAGGCTACACCTTC
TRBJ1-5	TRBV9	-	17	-	CASSAQATPYSNQPQHF	TGTGCCAGCAGCGCACAGGCTACGCCTTATAGCAATCAGCCCCAGCATTTT
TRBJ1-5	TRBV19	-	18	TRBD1	CASSTTGGGGYSNQPQHF	TGTGCCAGTAGTACCACAGGGGGAGGGGGCTATAGCAATCAGCCCCAGCATTTT
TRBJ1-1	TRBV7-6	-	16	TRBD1	CASSKWDSNLNTEAFF	TGTGCCAGCAGTAAGTGGGACAGCAACCTTAACACTGAAGCTTTCTTT
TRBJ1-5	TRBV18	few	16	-	CASSFGPGDTNQPQHF	TGTGCCAGCTCCTTCGGACCGGGGGATACCAATCAGCCCCAGCATTTT
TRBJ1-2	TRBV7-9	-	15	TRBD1	CASKTGISWSYGYTF	TGTGCCAGCAAGACAGGGATCTCTTGGAGCTATGGCTACACCTTC
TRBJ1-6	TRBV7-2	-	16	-	CASSLAGGSYNSPLHF	TGTGCCAGCAGCTTAGCGGGGGGCTCCTATAATTCACCCCTCCACTTT
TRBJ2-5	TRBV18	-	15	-	CASSPNSQGGETQYF	TGTGCCAGCTCACCGAACAGCCAAGGTGGGGAGACCCAGTACTTC
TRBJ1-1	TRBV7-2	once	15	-	CASSLAGGVNTEAFF	TGTGCCAGCAGCTTAGCGGGAGGCGTGAACACTGAAGCTTTCTTT
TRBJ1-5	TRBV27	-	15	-	CASSFGRGSNQPQHF	TGTGCCAGCAGTTTCGGGCGCGGGAGCAATCAGCCCCAGCATTTT
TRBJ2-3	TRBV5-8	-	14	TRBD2	CAAPRLAFTDTQYF	TGTGCGGCGCCCCGACTAGCCTTTACAGATACGCAGTATTTT
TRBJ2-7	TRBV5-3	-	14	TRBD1	CARSPDRASYEQYF	TGTGCCAGAAGCCCGGACAGGGCATCCTACGAGCAGTACTTC
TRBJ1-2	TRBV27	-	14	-	CASSPYRTDYGYTF	TGTGCCAGCAGTCCCTACCGGACAGACTATGGCTACACCTTC
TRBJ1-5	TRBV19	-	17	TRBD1	CASSMDRGKSSNQPQHF	TGTGCCAGTAGTATGGACAGGGGTAAATCGAGCAATCAGCCCCAGCATTTT
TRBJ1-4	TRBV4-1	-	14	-	CASTRVTTNEKLFF	TGCGCCAGCACCCGGGTTACCACTAATGAAAAACTGTTTTTT
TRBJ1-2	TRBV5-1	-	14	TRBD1	CASSDDRDGNGYTF	TGCGCCAGCAGCGATGACAGGGACGGGAATGGCTACACCTTC
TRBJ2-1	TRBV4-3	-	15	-	CASSQGHKGYNEQFF	TGCGCCAGCAGCCAAGGACACAAAGGCTACAATGAGCAGTTCTTC
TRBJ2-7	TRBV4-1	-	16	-	CASSQDYQGLIGEQYF	TGCGCCAGCAGCCAAGACTACCAGGGTCTGATAGGCGAGCAGTACTTC